The source of this TCR beta chain is a study of early T cells in non-severe SARS-CoV-2 infection. This clonotype was picked up many times. The antigen remains undetermined. CDR1 SEHNR and CDR2 FQNEAQ come from the germline V gene (reference sequence). The CDR3 is made up of 14 amino acids. The V end lost 5 bases, the J end lost 0 bases, and 7 bases lay between the germline ends. TCRdb reprocessed the 5' RACE reads with MiXCR, giving one entry per CDR3 protein. The sample includes 30,000 to 45,000 distinct CDR3 sequences, approximately 10% of them seen just once. Broader study findings: VDJdb matches were skewed toward anti-spike CD8 T cell responses.

The source is an adult who was a healthcare worker with PCR-confirmed SARS-CoV-2 infection or an uninfected control (not recorded which). The chain is built from TRBV7-9 and TRBJ2-2; D not resolved. The specimen was whole blood. The CDR3 coding sequence is TGTGCCAGCAGCCTCAACACGAACACCGGGGAGCTGTTTTTT. It codes for CASSLNTNTGELFF.